This record looks at one T cell receptor beta chain sequence and its context. Per the authors' pipeline: Amplification with reference gene primers provided the estimates of nucleated cell counts. Data came from immunoSEQ multiplex PCR; TCRdb stores just in-frame clones and leaves some out. The DNA gave D and trimming, while V, J and clone size come from that table. Among some 240,000 clones listed, 65% to 90% were seen once. The data stem from a study of blood T cell repertoires in COVID-19. Study information: Acute and convalescent COVID-19 specimens originated in the United States, Italy and Spain. From T cells, B-cell-depleted T cells, or PBMCs came the material, which was cDNA or gDNA.

Those enrolled in Seattle joined during active infection and were followed longitudinally afterward. The CDR3 spans 14 residues. Germline-derived CDR1 and CDR2 are SGHDT and YYEEEE. Trimming took off 1 base at V and 0 bases at J, with 8 bases between the two ends. The sample taken for sequencing was peripheral blood. The sequence was collected from a woman between 65 and 79 years old with COVID-19, enrolled during active disease. This chain joins TRBV5-6 and TRBJ2-7; D perhaps matches TRBD2 (5 bases). Written as DNA, the CDR3 is TGTGCCAGCAGCTTGACGGGGATCTCCTACGAGCAGTACTTC. Its protein product is CASSLTGISYEQYF.